One and the same sample provided the 28 T cell receptor beta chains below, sequenced in a study of T cell responses to AZD1222 COVID-19 vaccine. Data came from immunoSEQ multiplex PCR; TCRdb stores just in-frame clones and leaves some out. The sample yields approximately 82,000 clones, approximately 90% seen once. The sequencing used peripheral blood, collected on day 0 of AZD1222 vaccination. The receptors originated from an adult in good health.

This clone has more than one count but fewer than ten. The identical CDR3 is also encoded by other nucleotide sequences in the sample. The chain couples TRBV24-1 to TRBJ2-2; 8 bases fit TRBD1. After removal of 4 bases from V and 4 bases from J, the junction contained 7 bases not matched to a gene. Germline assignment: CDR1 KGHDR and CDR2 SFDVKD. The CDR3 is 16 amino acids. The CDR3 reads CATSDPGQGRTGELFF. CDR3 coding DNA: TGTGCCACCAGTGACCCCGGACAGGGACGCACCGGGGAGCTGTTTTTT.

This clone was detected only once. The DNA for the CDR3 is TGTGCCAGTACCTTCATGGGACAGGGGGCTCGGAATCAGCCCCAGCATTTT. Translation gives CASTFMGQGARNQPQHF. The chain recombines TRBV19 with TRBJ1-5; 12 bases match TRBD1. Germline V CDR1 and CDR2: LNHDA, SQIVND (reference sequence). This CDR3 has 17 residues. Trimming took 7 bases from V and 4 from J; bases not matched to a gene: 11. Using reference TRBV19 and TRBJ1-5 for the parts outside the CDR3, the full variable domain is DGGITQSPKYLFRKEGQNVTLSCEQNLNHDAMYWYRQDPGQGLRLIYYSQIVNDFQKGDIAEGYSVSREKKESFPLTVTSAQKNPTAFYLCASTFMGQGARNQPQHFGDGTRLSIL.

This clone was found once. The chain has TRBV19 and TRBJ2-1; the match to TRBD2 covers 10 bases. In germline, CDR1 is LNHDA, CDR2 SQIVND (reference sequence). The CDR3 covers 13 residues. V lost 6 bases, J lost 8 bases, and 4 bases stayed unmatched. Written as DNA, the CDR3 is TGTGCCAGTAGGGAAGCGGGGGGGCATGAGCAGTTCTTC. It codes for CASREAGGHEQFF.

The chain has TRBV28 and TRBJ1-4; 7 nucleotides agree with TRBD1. The CDR3 totals 15 residues. The germline CDR1 and CDR2 sequences are MDHEN and SYDVKM. The trim removed 3 bases at V and 14 bases at J, leaving 15 bases unmatched. The CDR3 nucleotides are TGTGCCAGCAGTTTTGCGACAGGGCCAAGCCAAATGCTGTTTTTT. As protein: CASSFATGPSQMLFF.

This sequence joins TRBV19 and TRBJ1-6; D is ambiguous. Trimming pared 2 bases from V and 0 bases from J, leaving 8 bases between. The CDR3 has 16 amino acids. Germline CDR1 LNHDA, CDR2 SQIVND (reference sequence). The CDR3 here is CASSIRGSSYNSPLHF. In nucleotides, the CDR3 is TGTGCCAGTAGTATACGAGGGAGCTCCTATAATTCACCCCTCCACTTT.

V and J are TRBV24-1 and TRBJ2-7; D remains unclear. The CDR3 is 14 amino acids. V was shortened by 3 bases and J by 0 bases, with 8 bases between the two germline ends. Germline CDR1 and CDR2: KGHDR and SFDVKD. CDR3 in amino acids: CATSDPTLSYEQYF. CDR3 coding DNA: TGTGCCACCAGTGATCCGACACTCTCCTACGAGCAGTACTTC.

This sequence joins TRBV24-1 and TRBJ2-2, with 8 bases fitting TRBD1. The V and J ends lost 3 bases and 4 bases, in that order; junction bases with no gene match: 3. The germline gives CDR1 KGHDR, CDR2 SFDVKD. The CDR3 covers 15 residues. The CDR3 nucleotides are TGTGCCACCAGTGATGGACAGGGCCGCACCGGGGAGCTGTTTTTT. It translates to CATSDGQGRTGELFF.

This clone was found once. This CDR3 is CASSRTEYEQYF. CDR3 nucleotide sequence: TGTGCCAGTAGCCGTACGGAATACGAGCAGTACTTC. The V gene is TRBV19, the J gene TRBJ2-7; D remains ambiguous. V shed 6 bases and J shed 4 bases, with 10 bases lying between them. Germline-derived CDR1 and CDR2 are LNHDA and SQIVND (reference sequence). The CDR3 totals 12 residues.

This clone was recorded only once. This chain links TRBV9 with TRBJ2-7, with D maybe TRBD2 (6 bases). The CDR3 is 13 residues long. The germline V gene has CDR1 SGDLS and CDR2 YYNGEE. The germline V and J ends were trimmed by 5 bases and 6 bases, with 15 bases remaining between them. CDR3 residues: CASREGTYGEQYF. DNA of the CDR3: TGTGCCAGCAGGGAGGGGACCTACGGCGAGCAGTACTTC.

The chain recombines TRBV28 with TRBJ1-1, with 7 bases lining up with TRBD1. The CDR3 is 13 amino acids. The germline gives CDR1 MDHEN, CDR2 SYDVKM. With V trimmed by 3 bases and J by 6 bases, 4 bases remained unmatched. The CDR3 DNA reads TGTGCCAGCAGTTTCTTAGGGACAGCTGAAGCTTTCTTT. Its protein is CASSFLGTAEAFF.

The V call is TRBV27, the J call TRBJ1-6, with 7 bases aligning to TRBD1. The trim removed 5 bases at V and 9 bases at J, leaving 10 bases unmatched. The CDR3 has 15 amino acids. Germline V gene lookup returns CDR1 MNHEY and CDR2 SMNVEV (reference sequence). CDR3 nucleotides: TGTGCCAGCAGTATCCAACAGGGGTTTGGTTCACCCCTCCACTTT. Translation: CASSIQQGFGSPLHF.

The chain combines TRBV6-5 with TRBJ1-1, with 8 bases fitting TRBD1. The trim removed 8 bases at V and 6 bases at J, leaving 8 bases unmatched. This CDR3 has 13 residues. Germline CDR1 is MNHEY and CDR2 is SVGAGI. The CDR3 protein is CASGTGGSAEAFF. The CDR3 DNA is TGTGCCAGCGGTACAGGGGGTTCCGCTGAAGCTTTCTTT.

This rearrangement joins TRBV21-1 to TRBJ1-5. TRBV21-1 is listed as a pseudogene. The CDR3 has 16 amino acids. CDR3 loop: CASSPGRGIHNQPQHF. The CDR3 nucleotides are TGTGCCAGCAGCCCAGGGCGCGGGATTCACAATCAGCCCCAGCATTTT.

The chain employs TRBV9 and TRBJ1-4, with 7 bases matching TRBD1. The CDR3 totals 14 residues. CDR1 SGDLS and CDR2 YYNGEE come from the germline V gene. Trimming took 3 bases from V and 8 from J; bases not matched to a gene: 7. The CDR3 nucleotides are TGTGCCAGCAGCGCAGGGGGGTTAGGGGAAAAACTGTTTTTT. Translation gives CASSAGGLGEKLFF.

V usage is TRBV6-5 and J usage is TRBJ1-1; 9 nucleotides match TRBD1. The germline gives CDR1 MNHEY, CDR2 SVGAGI. This CDR3 is built from 13 residues. J was trimmed by 4 bases and V by 6 bases; bases with no gene match: 3. The CDR3 bases are TGTGCCAGCAGGAAACAGGGGGCCACTGAAGCTTTCTTT. This translates into CASRKQGATEAFF.

This rearrangement joins TRBV5-1 to TRBJ1-1; 7 bases fit TRBD1. Trimming cost V 4 bases and J 2 bases; bases outside gene matches: 5. The CDR3 totals 14 residues. The V gene's germline CDR1 is SGHRS and CDR2 YFSETQ. CDR3 protein: CASSTGQPNTEAFF. For the CDR3, the DNA is TGCGCCAGCAGCACGGGACAGCCTAACACTGAAGCTTTCTTT.

The V gene is TRBV11-2, the J gene TRBJ2-1, with TRBD2 as a possible D gene (5 bases). V was cut by 4 bases and J by 4 bases, with 20 bases left in between. Germline V gene sequence: CDR1 SGHAT, CDR2 FQNNGV. This CDR3 is 17 amino acids long. The CDR3 coding sequence is TGTGCCAGCAGCTCCACTGTGGGGAGACACCAATACAATGAGCAGTTCTTC. Its protein product is CASSSTVGRHQYNEQFF.

The rearrangement links TRBV19 to TRBJ2-7; no clear D. Germline V gives CDR1 LNHDA, CDR2 SQIVND (reference sequence). The CDR3 has 13 amino acids. V was pared by 1 base and J by 4 bases, with 8 bases between. Here the CDR3 reads CASSIAGGYEQYF. For the CDR3, the DNA is TGTGCCAGTAGTATAGCAGGCGGATACGAGCAGTACTTC. The variable domain in full, completed from reference TRBV19 and TRBJ2-7, reads DGGITQSPKYLFRKEGQNVTLSCEQNLNHDAMYWYRQDPGQGLRLIYYSQIVNDFQKGDIAEGYSVSREKKESFPLTVTSAQKNPTAFYLCASSIAGGYEQYFGPGTRLTVT.

J is TRBJ2-3 and V is TRBV6-5; 8 positions match TRBD1. The ends lost 6 bases at V and 0 bases at J; junction bases unmatched: 5. The CDR3 is 15 amino acids. Germline CDR1 and CDR2: MNHEY and SVGAGI. CDR3 coding DNA: TGTGCCAGCAGGGATGGACAGGGAAGCACAGATACGCAGTATTTT. Its protein is CASRDGQGSTDTQYF.

V and J are TRBV25-1 and TRBJ2-2; TRBD1 matches 9 bases. CDR3 length: 16 residues. V lost 4 bases to trimming and J lost 4 bases; unmatched junction nucleotides: 7. Per the germline V gene, CDR1 is MGHDK and CDR2 is SYGVNS. Here the CDR3 reads CASSGVQGAGTGELFF. CDR3 DNA sequence: TGTGCCAGCAGTGGCGTACAGGGGGCGGGCACCGGGGAGCTGTTTTTT.

V gene TRBV5-1 combines with J gene TRBJ1-2; the match to TRBD1 covers 12 bases. Germline lookup yields CDR1 SGHRS and CDR2 YFSETQ. Germline trimming cut 7 bases from V and 1 base from J; bases unmatched to any gene: 8. CDR3 length: 16 residues. In DNA form, the CDR3 reads TGCGCCAGCCAAACCGGGACAGGGGGCCATAACTATGGCTACACCTTC. It specifies CASQTGTGGHNYGYTF.

The J gene is TRBJ1-6, the V gene TRBV2; 7 nucleotides align to TRBD1. The CDR3 extends over 16 amino acids. CDR1 and CDR2 (germline): SNHLY, FYNNEI. J lost 0 bases, V lost 5 bases, and 4 bases had no gene match. DNA of the CDR3: TGTGCCAGCAGTCCGACAGGGAGCTCCTATAATTCACCCCTCCACTTT. This codes for CASSPTGSSYNSPLHF.

This chain links TRBV25-1 with TRBJ2-7; tentative D call: TRBD1 (6 bases). CDR1 MGHDK and CDR2 SYGVNS come from the germline V gene. Trimming took 5 bases from V and 4 from J, leaving 21 bases between them. The CDR3 extends over 16 amino acids. The CDR3 nucleotides read TGTGCCAGCAGTAACCTAGGAACAGGGAGCACGTACGAGCAGTACTTC. Translated: CASSNLGTGSTYEQYF.

The chain joins TRBV9 to TRBJ2-7; 7 bases align to TRBD1. The CDR3 totals 14 residues. With V trimmed by 4 bases and J by 5 bases, 9 bases remained unmatched. Germline CDR1 SGDLS, CDR2 YYNGEE. CDR3 sequence (DNA): TGTGCCAGCAGCCCAGACAGGGTTGTCCACGAGCAGTACTTC. Its protein product is CASSPDRVVHEQYF. The entire variable domain, with the rest obtained from reference TRBV9 and TRBJ2-7, is as follows: DSGVTQTPKHLITATGQRVTLRCSPRSGDLSVYWYQQSLDQGLQFLIQYYNGEERAKGNILERFSAQQFPDLHSELNLSSLELGDSALYFCASSPDRVVHEQYFGPGTRLTVT.

This clone was recorded only once. The rearrangement uses TRBV4-1 and TRBJ2-3, with D tentatively TRBD2 (7 bases). Trimming removed 4 bases from V and 1 base from J, with 15 bases in between. Germline CDR1 is MGHRA and CDR2 is YSYEKL. The CDR3 is 16 residues long. CDR3: CASSLSTGGGTDTQYF. The CDR3, as DNA: TGCGCCAGCAGCCTCTCCACGGGGGGCGGCACAGATACGCAGTATTTT.

This chain uses TRBV20-1 with TRBJ2-5; D remains ambiguous. The V gene's germline CDR1 is DFQATT and CDR2 SNEGSKA (reference sequence). Trimming removed 3 bases at V and 4 bases at J, with 24 bases between. This CDR3 contains 17 residues. The CDR3, as DNA: TGCAGTGCTAGTGTATATGCCCGTCCCGCTTGGGTAGAGACCCAGTACTTC. It encodes CSASVYARPAWVETQYF.

The J gene is TRBJ1-3, the V gene TRBV14; D is possibly TRBD1 (6 bases). Trimming took off 5 bases at V and 0 bases at J, with 17 bases between the two ends. Germline V gene data show CDR1 as SGHDN and CDR2 as FVKESK. The length of the CDR3 is 17 residues. The CDR3 nucleotides are TGTGCCAGCAGCAAAGGGTGGGACACGAGCTCTGGAAACACCATATATTTT. Protein product: CASSKGWDTSSGNTIYF.

The chain has TRBV7-9 and TRBJ1-2, with D perhaps matching TRBD1 (6 bases). The CDR3 runs to 13 residues. Germline V lookup: CDR1 SEHNR, CDR2 FQNEAQ (reference sequence). V lost 5 bases, J lost 2 bases, and 9 bases lay in between. The CDR3 DNA is TGTGCCAGCAGCCCCACAGGGAACTATGGCTACACCTTC. Amino acids: CASSPTGNYGYTF.